The 18 T cell receptor beta chains below were found in one sample sequenced in a study of cytomegalovirus exposure and HLA in healthy donors. 60 Vbeta and 13 Jbeta primers were used in PCR. Profiling relied on immunoSEQ multiplex PCR, and the TCRdb table lists in-frame clones only, not all of them. The data hold 90,000 to 120,000 clones, with 73% observed a single time. The sequencing input was PBMCs. The receptor source for this set is a man younger than 40 in good health and CMV-seronegative.

There are a few counts of this clone. The chain recombines TRBV7-6 with TRBJ1-4, with D unresolved. The germline V and J ends were trimmed by 6 bases and 0 bases, with 5 bases remaining between them. The CDR3 has 13 amino acids. CDR1 is SGHVS, CDR2 FNYEAQ, per germline. The CDR3 bases are TGTGCCAGCAGTGTCGCAACTAATGAAAAACTGTTTTTT. Its translation: CASSVATNEKLFF.

The CDR3 loop is CAWREGTWGQFF. CDR3 DNA sequence: TGTGCCTGGAGGGAAGGGACATGGGGGCAGTTCTTC. J is TRBJ2-1 and V is TRBV30; D is perhaps TRBD1 (6 bases). The CDR3 loop spans 12 amino acids. V gave up 3 bases and J gave up 12 bases, with 15 bases separating them. The germline V gene encodes CDR1 GTSNPN and CDR2 SVGIG (reference sequence).

The sample holds a few counts of this clone. This chain uses TRBV5-1 with TRBJ2-3, with 10 positions matching TRBD1. The J segment lost 1 base and the V segment lost 0 bases, leaving 14 bases of the junction unmatched. Germline V gene data show CDR1 as SGHRS and CDR2 as YFSETQ. This CDR3 is built from 20 residues. The CDR3 nucleotides are TGCGCCAGCAGCTTGGAAGTGGGGGACAGGGGATGGAGGGGCACAGATACGCAGTATTTT. Amino acid sequence: CASSLEVGDRGWRGTDTQYF.

The V and J genes are TRBV5-1 and TRBJ2-2; D is ambiguous. V dropped 2 bases and J dropped 2 bases, with 10 bases sitting between them. Germline V lookup: CDR1 SGHRS, CDR2 YFSETQ. The CDR3 consists of 15 residues. CDR3 in DNA: TGCGCCAGCAGCTTTGGCCATTCAAACACCGGGGAGCTGTTTTTT. Residues: CASSFGHSNTGELFF. The full variable domain, in which reference TRBV5-1 and TRBJ2-2 provide the parts outside the CDR3, is KAGVTQTPRYLIKTRGQQVTLSCSPISGHRSVSWYQQTPGQGLQFLFEYFSETQRNKGNFPGRFSGRQFSNSRSEMNVSTLELGDSALYLCASSFGHSNTGELFFGEGSRLTVL.

The chain carries TRBV5-1 and TRBJ2-3; TRBD2 matches 7 bases. Germline CDR1 and CDR2: SGHRS and YFSETQ. The length of the CDR3 is 16 residues. V lost 4 bases to trimming and J lost 0 bases; unmatched junction nucleotides: 8. CDR3: CASSPDLAVSTDTQYF. The CDR3 nucleotides read TGCGCCAGCAGCCCGGACCTAGCGGTTAGCACAGATACGCAGTATTTT.

This clone has more than one count but fewer than ten. The V and J genes are TRBV30 and TRBJ2-7; D possibly corresponds to TRBD2 (6 bases). Germline V gene lookup returns CDR1 GTSNPN and CDR2 SVGIG (reference sequence). This CDR3 spans 13 amino acids. The V end lost 4 bases, the J end lost 3 bases, and 13 bases lay between the germline ends. CDR3 bases: TGTGCCTGGAACCGGGGGACGTACTACGAGCAGTACTTC. Its translation is CAWNRGTYYEQYF.

A word on this clone: The same CDR3 is also encoded by other DNA sequences in this sample. This chain joins TRBV6-1 and TRBJ1-5, with D tentatively TRBD1 (5 bases). The CDR3 has 15 amino acids. The germline V and J ends were trimmed by 0 bases and 5 bases, with 11 bases remaining between them. Germline-derived CDR1 and CDR2 are MNHNS and SASEGT. The CDR3: CASSEAKGLDQPQHF. CDR3 DNA sequence: TGTGCCAGCAGTGAAGCGAAGGGGTTGGATCAGCCCCAGCATTTT.

The rearrangement joins TRBV19 to TRBJ2-7; 7 bases match TRBD2. V was clipped by 3 bases and J by 7 bases; unmatched bases: 6. This CDR3 region has 13 residues. Germline V gene sequence: CDR1 LNHDA, CDR2 SQIVND (reference sequence). The CDR3 spells CASSIQWGGEQYF. The CDR3 DNA follows: TGTGCCAGTAGTATTCAATGGGGAGGGGAGCAGTACTTC.

This clone was counted once. V gene TRBV10-2 combines with J gene TRBJ1-1, with TRBD1 matching 8 bases. The V gene's germline CDR1 is WSHSY and CDR2 SAAADI. After removal of 4 bases from V and 1 base from J, the junction contained 2 bases not matched to a gene. The CDR3 is 14 residues long. The CDR3 sequence is CASSGQGWNTEAFF. The CDR3 DNA is TGCGCCAGCAGTGGACAGGGGTGGAACACTGAAGCTTTCTTT.

This chain uses TRBV5-8 with TRBJ1-4; D gene uncertain. There are 14 residues in the CDR3. V was clipped by 0 bases and J by 6 bases, with 9 bases between them. Germline lookup yields CDR1 SGHTS and CDR2 YDEGEE. The CDR3 sequence: CASSLEQPYEKLFF. For the CDR3, the DNA is TGTGCCAGCAGCTTGGAACAGCCCTATGAAAAACTGTTTTTT.

This rearrangement joins TRBV19 to TRBJ2-5; 8 bases agree with TRBD2. This CDR3 has 16 residues. Germline V gives CDR1 LNHDA, CDR2 SQIVND (reference sequence). V lost 4 bases, J lost 4 bases, and 11 bases stayed unmatched. The CDR3 loop is CASSRGDWAGGETQYF. The CDR3 DNA follows: TGTGCCAGTAGTAGAGGGGATTGGGCGGGGGGAGAGACCCAGTACTTC.

The rearrangement links TRBV4-2 to TRBJ2-3, with 7 positions matching TRBD2. The junction had 3 bases not matched to a gene; V was cut back by 0 bases and J by 0 bases. Looked up from germline, CDR1 is LGHNA and CDR2 is YNFKEQ. CDR3 length: 16 residues. Here the CDR3 DNA reads TGTGCCAGCAGCCAAGAAGGACTAGGTAGCACAGATACGCAGTATTTT. It codes for CASSQEGLGSTDTQYF.

This chain joins TRBV9 and TRBJ2-5, with D unresolved. Germline lookup yields CDR1 SGDLS and CDR2 YYNGEE. This CDR3 is built from 12 residues. V shed 8 bases and J shed 0 bases, with 8 bases lying between them. The CDR3 region is CARKEYQETQYF. The CDR3 DNA reads TGTGCCAGAAAGGAGTACCAAGAGACCCAGTACTTC.

The chain joins TRBV29-1 to TRBJ2-1; 9 bases are shared with TRBD2. Germline CDR1 is SQVTM and CDR2 is ANQGSEA. Trimming removed 0 bases from V and 9 bases from J; junction bases left unmatched: 9. This CDR3 region has 15 residues. This CDR3 is CSVEDLGTSLSEQFF. The DNA for the CDR3 is TGCAGCGTTGAAGATTTGGGGACTAGCTTGAGTGAGCAGTTCTTC.

In DNA, the CDR3 is TGTGCCAGTAGTATGAACCGCAACTCCTACGAGCAGTACTTC. Encoded protein: CASSMNRNSYEQYF. The chain is built from TRBV19 and TRBJ2-5; D is unresolved. The assigned J gene may be wrong: the sequence end matches TRBJ2-7 better. CDR3 size: 14 residues. Germline V CDR1 and CDR2: LNHDA, SQIVND (reference sequence).

J is TRBJ2-7 and V is TRBV28; the match to TRBD1 covers 7 bases. Germline assignment: CDR1 MDHEN and CDR2 SYDVKM. This CDR3 spans 14 amino acids. The J segment lost 2 bases and the V segment lost 4 bases, leaving 5 bases of the junction unmatched. The CDR3 region is CASSSRTGTYEQYF. DNA of the CDR3: TGTGCCAGCAGTTCCAGGACAGGCACCTACGAGCAGTACTTC.

The table lists this clone with a few counts. The genes are TRBV7-2 and TRBJ2-7, with a tentative D call TRBD1 (6 bases). This CDR3 is built from 15 residues. Germline lookup yields CDR1 SGHTA and CDR2 FQGNSA. Trimming took off 1 base at V and 2 bases at J, with 12 bases between the two ends. The CDR3 loop reads CASSLGGTFAYEQYF. In DNA form, the CDR3 reads TGTGCCAGCAGCTTAGGTGGGACATTCGCCTACGAGCAGTACTTC.

V usage is TRBV9 and J usage is TRBJ2-1, with TRBD1 matching over 8 bases. This CDR3 region has 15 residues. The germline V gene encodes CDR1 SGDLS and CDR2 YYNGEE. V gave up 3 bases and J gave up 6 bases; unmatched junction bases: 8. As DNA, the CDR3 is TGTGCCAGCAGCGCGCAGGGGGCGAGGGGCAATGAGCAGTTCTTC. Residues: CASSAQGARGNEQFF.